This TCR beta chain came from a study of radiotherapy plus CTLA-4 blockade in lung cancer. Background on the study: Objective responses occurred in about a sixth of patients; over 30% had disease control. Study outcomes and limitations: In blood, after radiotherapy plus ipilimumab, tumor-derived TCR clones expanded. Response, reportedly, was best predicted by interferon-beta along with early blood T cell clone dynamics.

The assay was immunoSEQ multiplex PCR, and TCRdb's table has in-frame clones only and misses some. The data hold 40,000 to 60,000 clones, with approximately 85% observed a single time. The CDR3 length is 11 residues. Germline lookup yields CDR1 SEHNR and CDR2 FQNEAQ (reference sequence). V was cut by 5 bases and J by 11 bases, with 12 bases left in between. As for this clone: Its antigen is still unknown.

V is TRBV7-9 and J is TRBJ1-1, with D uncertain. The source was peripheral blood, collected from a patient treated with radiotherapy plus ipilimumab. The TCR comes from a human donor with non-small cell lung cancer who had stable disease on radiotherapy plus ipilimumab. The DNA for the CDR3 is TGTGCCAGCAGCATAGGAGGTATTGCTTTCTTT. Amino acid sequence: CASSIGGIAFF.